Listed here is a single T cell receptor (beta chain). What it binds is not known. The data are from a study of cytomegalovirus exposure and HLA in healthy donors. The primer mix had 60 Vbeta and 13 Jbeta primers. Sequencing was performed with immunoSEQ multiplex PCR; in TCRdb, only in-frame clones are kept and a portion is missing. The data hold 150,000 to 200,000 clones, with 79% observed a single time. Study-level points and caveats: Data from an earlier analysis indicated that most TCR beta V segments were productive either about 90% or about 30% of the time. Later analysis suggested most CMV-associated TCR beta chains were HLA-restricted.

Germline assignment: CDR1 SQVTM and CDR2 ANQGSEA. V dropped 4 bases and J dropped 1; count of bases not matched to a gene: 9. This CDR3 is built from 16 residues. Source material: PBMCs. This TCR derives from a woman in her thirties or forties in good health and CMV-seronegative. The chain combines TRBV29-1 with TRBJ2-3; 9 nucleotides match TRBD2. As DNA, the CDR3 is TGCAGCGTTGGGGCCCTGGCTAGCGGGGGCACAGATACGCAGTATTTT. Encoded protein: CSVGALASGGTDTQYF.